This T cell receptor beta chain originates from a study of blood T cell repertoires in COVID-19. In the original processing: Estimates of nucleated cell counts were drawn from the amplification of reference gene primers. Clones were sequenced by immunoSEQ multiplex PCR, and TCRdb holds only the in-frame ones, with some missing. The D gene and trimming were derived from the DNA, and the V and J assignments and clone size from that table. The sample comprises approximately 230,000 clones, about 85% of which are singletons, and around 3.3% rests with the top ten. This sequence was found in a man younger than 35 with active or convalescent COVID-19. The sequenced sample consisted of peripheral blood.

The CDR3 DNA is TGCGCCAGCAGCGTAGGGACAGGGGGCTACTACGAGCAGTACTTC. Translated, it gives CASSVGTGGYYEQYF. The chain is built from TRBV5-1 and TRBJ2-7; 12 nucleotides agree with TRBD1. In germline, CDR1 is SGHRS, CDR2 YFSETQ. The CDR3 has 15 amino acids. V gave up 4 bases and J gave up 3 bases; unmatched junction bases: 5.